These 27 T cell receptor beta chains share one sample of origin, sequenced in a study of cytomegalovirus exposure and HLA in healthy donors. Amplification used 60 Vbeta primers and 13 Jbeta primers. TCRdb's copy holds only in-frame clones and misses some; the assay was immunoSEQ multiplex PCR. Altogether about 190,000 clones are present, about four fifths being singletons, with the ten largest covering about 5%. Input material: PBMCs. The receptor set was obtained from a man aged 30-40 years in good health and CMV-seropositive.

This clone has only a few counts. The chain uses TRBV18 and TRBJ1-2; possibly TRBD1 for D (6 bases). V lost 7 bases to trimming and J lost 4 bases, with 22 bases between them. Germline V gives CDR1 KGHSH, CDR2 LQKENI. The CDR3 totals 16 residues. The CDR3 region is CASLALPTGHLYGYTF. The CDR3 coding sequence is TGTGCCAGCTTAGCACTTCCAACGGGACACCTCTATGGCTACACCTTC. The variable domain in full, completed from reference TRBV18 and TRBJ1-2, reads NAGVMQNPRHLVRRRGQEARLRCSPMKGHSHVYWYRQLPEEGLKFMVYLQKENIIDESGMPKERFSAEFPKEGPSILRIQQVVRGDSAAYFCASLALPTGHLYGYTFGSGTRLTVV.

This clone was observed a few times. The chain combines TRBV11-1 with TRBJ2-2; D perhaps matches TRBD2 (6 bases). Germline lookup yields CDR1 SGHAT and CDR2 FQDESV (reference sequence). V was clipped by 3 bases and J by 5 bases, with 16 bases between them. The CDR3 extends over 16 amino acids. Here the CDR3 reads CASSFKGLGGTGELFF. The CDR3 region has the DNA TGTGCCAGCAGCTTTAAAGGCTTGGGGGGAACCGGGGAGCTGTTTTTT.

This clone was counted only a few times. V usage is TRBV10-3 and J usage is TRBJ1-5; D possibly corresponds to TRBD1 (6 bases). The V end was cut by 0 bases, the J end by 5 bases, with 8 bases between. This CDR3 has 14 residues. Germline lookup yields CDR1 ENHRY and CDR2 SYGVKD. CDR3 loop: CAISESKGDQPQHF. DNA for the CDR3: TGTGCCATCAGTGAGTCGAAGGGGGATCAGCCCCAGCATTTT.

V and J are TRBV7-6 and TRBJ1-1, with TRBD1 matching over 8 bases. The CDR3 spans 15 residues. Germline values: CDR1 SGHVS, CDR2 FNYEAQ. V was pared by 1 base and J by 1 base, with 2 bases of the junction left unmatched. The CDR3 DNA reads as TGTGCCAGCAGCTTAGACCAGGGGGCGAACACTGAAGCTTTCTTT. Translating gives CASSLDQGANTEAFF.

The chain combines TRBV11-1 with TRBJ2-5; D may be TRBD1 (5 bases). The J call could be wrong; TRBJ2-7 is a better fit for the DNA end. The CDR3 is 15 amino acids. CDR1 SGHAT and CDR2 FQDESV come from the germline V gene (reference sequence). CDR3 in DNA: TGTGCCAGCAGCTTAGCATTTACAGGTACCTACGAGCAGTACTTC. It specifies CASSLAFTGTYEQYF.

The chain couples TRBV2 to TRBJ2-7, with a possible D match to TRBD1 (5 bases). From germline, CDR1 is SNHLY and CDR2 FYNNEI. The CDR3 covers 14 residues. Trimming cost V 5 bases and J 0 bases, with 11 bases left between them. Written as DNA, the CDR3 is TGTGCCAGCAGTAAAGACAGCATCTCCTACGAGCAGTACTTC. Translated, it gives CASSKDSISYEQYF.

This rearrangement joins TRBV5-4 to TRBJ2-3, with 7 bases fitting TRBD1. The CDR3 covers 13 residues. V dropped 3 bases and J dropped 5; count of bases not matched to a gene: 3. The germline CDR1 and CDR2 sequences are SGHNT and YYREEE (reference sequence). The CDR3 DNA reads as TGTGCCAGCAGCTCGCAGGGGGTAGATACGCAGTATTTT. It specifies CASSSQGVDTQYF. Variable domain in full (rest from reference TRBV5-4 and TRBJ2-3): ETGVTQSPTHLIKTRGQQVTLRCSSQSGHNTVSWYQQALGQGPQFIFQYYREEENGRGNFPPRFSGLQFPNYSSELNVNALELDDSALYLCASSSQGVDTQYFGPGTRLTVL.

The chain is built from TRBV7-9 and TRBJ1-3; D call uncertain. The ends were cut back, 5 bases at V and 16 bases at J, with 15 bases in the middle. This CDR3 is built from 11 residues. Germline assignment: CDR1 SEHNR and CDR2 FQNEAQ (reference sequence). The CDR3 region has the DNA TGTGCCAGCAGCCCCCCTCAGGAGGGTTATTTT. Translated, it gives CASSPPQEGYF.

The chain combines TRBV29-1 with TRBJ1-4, with D possibly TRBD1 on 6 matching bases. Trimming pared 6 bases from V and 7 bases from J, leaving 21 bases between. CDR1 SQVTM and CDR2 ANQGSEA come from the germline V gene. The CDR3 runs to 15 residues. As DNA, the CDR3 is TGCAGCGTCCTAACGACCAGGGGCCTCGGTGAAAAACTGTTTTTT. Protein: CSVLTTRGLGEKLFF.

This chain uses TRBV7-3 with TRBJ2-1, with 12 bases aligning to TRBD2. Trimming at V came to 5 bases and at J to 5 bases, leaving 4 bases not matched to a gene. This CDR3 comprises 15 residues. Germline V CDR1 and CDR2: SGHTA, FQGTGA. The CDR3 DNA follows: TGTGCCAGCAGCCCACTAGCGGGGGGCGACAATGAGCAGTTCTTC. Its protein product is CASSPLAGGDNEQFF. Full variable domain (rest looked up from reference TRBV7-3 and TRBJ2-1): GAGVSQTPSNKVTEKGKYVELRCDPISGHTALYWYRQSLGQGPEFLIYFQGTGAADDSGLPNDRFFAVRPEGSVSTLKIQRTERGDSAVYLCASSPLAGGDNEQFFGPGTRLTVL.

This clone was found a few times. J is TRBJ1-2 and V is TRBV2, with unresolved D. CDR3 size: 13 residues. Trimming took 7 bases from V and 5 from J, leaving 14 bases between them. In germline, CDR1 is SNHLY, CDR2 FYNNEI. The CDR3 loop reads CASIAGSIYGYTF. Here the CDR3 DNA reads TGTGCCAGCATTGCCGGGAGCATATATGGCTACACCTTC.

This clone was detected only a few times. The chain employs TRBV4-3 and TRBJ2-7, with 10 bases matching TRBD2. The CDR3 sequence is 15 residues long. In germline, CDR1 is LGHNA, CDR2 YSLEER. V lost 0 bases to trimming and J lost 6 bases; unmatched junction nucleotides: 5. As DNA, the CDR3 is TGCGCCAGCAGCCAAGATCGGCTAGCGGGAGCCGAGCAGTACTTC. Its translation is CASSQDRLAGAEQYF.

The genes are TRBV27 and TRBJ1-5, with D possibly matching TRBD1 (5 bases). The CDR3 totals 15 residues. The germline CDR1 and CDR2 sequences are MNHEY and SMNVEV (reference sequence). The V and J ends lost 5 bases and 1 base respectively, with 12 bases between them. CDR3 region: CASSLAGFSNQPQHF. The CDR3 DNA follows: TGTGCCAGCAGTCTGGCAGGGTTCAGCAATCAGCCCCAGCATTTT.

J is TRBJ2-2 and V is TRBV12-5, with TRBD2 matching over 9 bases. The CDR3 contains 16 residues. CDR1 and CDR2 from the germline V gene are LGHNT and FRNRAP. Unmatched junction bases numbered 10, after V lost 6 bases and J lost 5 bases. This CDR3 reads CASGFGGSGGTGELFF. The CDR3 nucleotides are TGTGCTAGTGGGTTCGGAGGTAGCGGGGGTACCGGGGAGCTGTTTTTT.

V is TRBV30 and J is TRBJ1-3; D unclear. The germline V gene has CDR1 GTSNPN and CDR2 SVGIG (reference sequence). V lost 2 bases and J lost 9, with 8 bases in between. The CDR3 has 11 amino acids. This CDR3 reads CAWSSGGTIYF. CDR3 DNA sequence: TGTGCCTGGAGTTCAGGAGGCACCATATATTTT.

The genes are TRBV19 and TRBJ1-1; maybe TRBD1 (6 bases). V gave up 3 bases and J gave up 4 bases, with 15 bases separating them. The germline V gene has CDR1 LNHDA and CDR2 SQIVND (reference sequence). The CDR3 length is 15 residues. CDR3 in amino acids: CASSIGSGRGTEAFF. The CDR3, as DNA: TGTGCCAGTAGTATTGGTTCCGGCAGGGGCACTGAAGCTTTCTTT.

The chain links TRBV9 to TRBJ1-4; 7 nucleotides agree with TRBD1. This CDR3 is built from 14 residues. The trim removed 3 bases at V and 2 bases at J, leaving 1 base unmatched. CDR1 is SGDLS, CDR2 YYNGEE, per germline. DNA for the CDR3: TGTGCCAGCAGCGCACAGGGGACTAATGAAAAACTGTTTTTT. Amino acids: CASSAQGTNEKLFF.

This chain links TRBV6-5 with TRBJ2-1, with a weak D call TRBD1 (5 bases). There are 13 residues in the CDR3. V shed 2 bases and J shed 3 bases, with 5 bases lying between them. Germline V gene lookup returns CDR1 MNHEY and CDR2 SVGAGI. CDR3 in amino acids: CASSYDSYNEQFF. The CDR3, as DNA: TGTGCCAGCAGTTACGACAGCTACAATGAGCAGTTCTTC.

This CDR3 is CASSARGYNSPLHF. DNA for the CDR3: TGTGCCAGCAGCGCGCGGGGTTATAATTCACCCCTCCACTTT. This chain uses TRBV9 with TRBJ1-6; D unresolved. With 3 bases removed from V and 4 bases from J, the gap between germline ends came to 8 bases. The CDR3 covers 14 residues. Per germline, CDR1 SGDLS and CDR2 YYNGEE.

V and J are TRBV5-6 and TRBJ2-3; D perhaps matches TRBD2 (5 bases). Trimming pared 4 bases from V and 5 bases from J, leaving 11 bases between. This CDR3 comprises 13 residues. CDR1 and CDR2 (germline): SGHDT, YYEEEE. The DNA of the CDR3 is TGTGCCAGCAGCCGGCTGGAGGAAGATACGCAGTATTTT. Translation: CASSRLEEDTQYF.

The sample holds a few counts of this clone. V and J are TRBV2 and TRBJ1-5; the D gene is possibly TRBD1 (5 bases). CDR1 and CDR2 from the germline V gene are SNHLY and FYNNEI. The CDR3 is made up of 15 amino acids. The ends were cut back, 6 bases at V and 0 bases at J, with 12 bases in the middle. The CDR3 DNA follows: TGTGCCAGCAGACCGACAGAGCATAGCAATCAGCCCCAGCATTTT. It specifies CASRPTEHSNQPQHF.

The gene calls are TRBV5-5 and TRBJ1-2; weak D call: TRBD1 (6 bases). CDR1 and CDR2 from the germline V gene are SGHKS and YYEKEE (reference sequence). Between the trimmed V and J ends, which lost 0 bases and 8 bases, there was a span of 14 bases. The CDR3 spans 14 residues. The CDR3: CASSLDGRGGGYTF. Here the CDR3 DNA reads TGTGCCAGCAGCTTGGATGGCAGGGGCGGGGGCTACACCTTC.

The chain combines TRBV28 with TRBJ2-7, with 10 bases fitting TRBD1. CDR1 is MDHEN, CDR2 SYDVKM, per germline. The junction had 11 bases not matched to a gene; V was cut back by 4 bases and J by 2 bases. The CDR3 is 17 residues long. The CDR3 loop is CASSSLGTGAGAYEQYF. Written as DNA, the CDR3 is TGTGCCAGCAGTTCGCTAGGGACAGGGGCAGGGGCCTACGAGCAGTACTTC.

The rearrangement links TRBV7-9 to TRBJ2-7; 10 nucleotides align to TRBD1. Trimming took 4 bases from V and 5 from J; bases not matched to a gene: 5. CDR1 is SEHNR and CDR2 is FQNEAQ in the germline V gene (reference sequence). The CDR3 sequence is 14 residues long. CDR3 DNA sequence: TGTGCCAGCAGCTGGACAGGGGGTCTCCACGAGCAGTACTTC. Its protein product is CASSWTGGLHEQYF.

On this clone: The identical CDR3 is also encoded by other nucleotide sequences in the sample. CDR3 residues: CASSPRTGSNQPQHF. CDR3 nucleotides: TGTGCCAGCAGTCCGCGGACGGGGAGCAATCAGCCCCAGCATTTT. This rearrangement joins TRBV2 to TRBJ1-5; D call uncertain. Trimming pared 5 bases from V and 1 base from J, leaving 12 bases between. The CDR3 spans 15 residues. CDR1 SNHLY and CDR2 FYNNEI come from the germline V gene.

The chain joins TRBV15 to TRBJ1-1, with TRBD1 as a possible D gene (5 bases). CDR3 length: 14 amino acids. The V end lost 7 bases, the J end lost 6 bases, and 18 bases lay between the germline ends. Germline V gives CDR1 LNHNV, CDR2 YYDKDF (reference sequence). The CDR3 DNA sequence: TGTGCCACCACGGGCGGGGGGGATTTTGCTGAAGCTTTCTTT. Translation: CATTGGGDFAEAFF. Supplemented by reference TRBV15 and TRBJ1-1, the full variable domain reads DAMVIQNPRYQVTQFGKPVTLSCSQTLNHNVMYWYQQKSSQAPKLLFHYYDKDFNNEADTPDNFQSRRPNTSFCFLDIRSPGLGDTAMYLCATTGGGDFAEAFFGQGTRLTVV.

The gene calls are TRBV7-2 and TRBJ2-7, with D unresolved. Trimming cost V 5 bases and J 0 bases, with 26 bases left between them. From germline, CDR1 is SGHTA and CDR2 FQGNSA. The CDR3 covers 19 residues. The CDR3 nucleotides read TGTGCCAGCAGCCCCCGAGCTCCGCGCGGAAGAGCCCCCTCCTACGAGCAGTACTTC. Its protein product is CASSPRAPRGRAPSYEQYF.